The entry that follows covers one TCR beta chain sequence. The sample belongs to a study of cytomegalovirus exposure and HLA in healthy donors. V lost 7 bases and J 4 bases, leaving 17 bases between the germline ends. Germline CDR1 and CDR2: GTSNPN and SVGIG (reference sequence). The length of the CDR3 is 14 residues. The PCR had 60 Vbeta and 13 Jbeta primers. TCRdb's copy holds only in-frame clones and misses some; the assay was immunoSEQ multiplex PCR. The data show about 120,000 clones, with 74% seen just once and about 2% held by the top ten. The sequence came from a human donor in good health. Material: PBMCs. The chain combines TRBV30 with TRBJ1-5, with D possibly TRBD1 on 5 matching bases. CDR3 amino acids: CAYEPGQGNQPQHF. The CDR3 DNA follows: TGTGCCTACGAACCAGGGCAGGGAAATCAGCCCCAGCATTTT.